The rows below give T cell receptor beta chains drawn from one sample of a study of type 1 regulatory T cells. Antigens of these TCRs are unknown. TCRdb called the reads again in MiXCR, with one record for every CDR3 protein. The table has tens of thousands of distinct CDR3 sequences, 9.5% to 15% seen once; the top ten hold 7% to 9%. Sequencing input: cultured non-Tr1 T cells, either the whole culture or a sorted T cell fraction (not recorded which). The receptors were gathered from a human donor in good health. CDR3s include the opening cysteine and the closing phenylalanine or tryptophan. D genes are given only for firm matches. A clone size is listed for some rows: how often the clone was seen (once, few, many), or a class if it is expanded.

CDR3 protein: CASSETGYGYTF
CDR3 DNA: TGTGCCAGCAGTGAGACAGGCTATGGCTACACCTTC
clone size: many
J gene: TRBJ1-2
V gene: TRBV6-5
D gene: .

CDR3 protein: CSVAVSGSTDTQYF
CDR3 DNA: TGCAGCGTTGCTGTTAGCGGAAGCACAGATACGCAGTATTTT
clone size: once
J gene: TRBJ2-3
V gene: TRBV29-1
D gene: .

CDR3 protein: CASSLTGGPQETQYF
CDR3 DNA: TGTGCCAGCAGCTTAACCGGGGGGCCTCAAGAGACCCAGTACTTC
clone size: few
J gene: TRBJ2-5
V gene: TRBV7-9
D gene: .

CDR3 protein: CSVAIGIRQHF
CDR3 DNA: .
clone size: .
J gene: TRBJ2-4
V gene: TRBV29-1
D gene: .

CDR3 protein: CASTRGETQYF
CDR3 DNA: TGTGCCAGCACTCGGGGGGAGACCCAGTACTTC
clone size: few
J gene: TRBJ2-5
V gene: TRBV28
D gene: .

CDR3 protein: CSPRRAGGTDTQYF
CDR3 DNA: TGCAGCCCTAGGCGGGCCGGAGGCACAGATACGCAGTATTTT
clone size: many
J gene: TRBJ2-3
V gene: TRBV20-1
D gene: .

CDR3 protein: CASSSIRFQEIFSGANVLTF
CDR3 DNA: TGTGCCAGCAGTTCAATACGGTTTCAGGAGATTTTCTCTGGGGCCAACGTCCTGACTTTC
clone size: many
J gene: TRBJ2-6
V gene: TRBV2
D gene: .

CDR3 protein: CASSSDGQGVHEQYF
CDR3 DNA: TGCGCCAGCAGCTCAGACGGGCAGGGAGTCCACGAGCAGTACTTC
clone size: large
J gene: TRBJ2-7
V gene: TRBV5-1
D gene: .

CDR3 protein: CASSLSGANVLTF
CDR3 DNA: TGTGCCAGCAGCTTAAGTGGGGCCAACGTCCTGACTTTC
clone size: .
J gene: TRBJ2-6
V gene: TRBV5-6
D gene: .

CDR3 protein: CAWTEGLNQPQHF
CDR3 DNA: TGTGCCTGGACCGAGGGATTGAATCAGCCCCAGCATTTT
clone size: few
J gene: TRBJ1-5
V gene: TRBV30
D gene: .

CDR3 protein: CASSRGSNTEAFF
CDR3 DNA: TGTGCCAGCAGCCGTGGGAGTAACACTGAAGCTTTCTTT
clone size: many
J gene: TRBJ1-1
V gene: TRBV5-5
D gene: .

CDR3 protein: CSAIRGQETQYF
CDR3 DNA: TGCAGTGCTATTCGGGGGCAAGAGACCCAGTACTTC
clone size: .
J gene: TRBJ2-5
V gene: TRBV20-1
D gene: .

CDR3 protein: CSASLTGRQYF
CDR3 DNA: TGCAGTGCCTCCCTAACGGGCAGACAGTACTTC
clone size: .
J gene: TRBJ2-7
V gene: TRBV20-1
D gene: .

CDR3 protein: CASRPPWTSEQFF
CDR3 DNA: TGTGCCAGCAGACCTCCCTGGACTAGTGAGCAGTTCTTC
clone size: .
J gene: TRBJ2-1
V gene: TRBV6-2/TRBV6-3
D gene: TRBD2

CDR3 protein: CASSLAQSGVDGELFF
CDR3 DNA: TGTGCCAGCAGCTTAGCGCAGTCGGGGGTTGACGGGGAGCTGTTTTTT
clone size: large
J gene: TRBJ2-2
V gene: TRBV7-2
D gene: .

CDR3 protein: CTSSLLGTASYEQYF
CDR3 DNA: TGTACCAGCAGTTTATTGGGGACAGCCTCCTACGAGCAGTACTTC
clone size: .
J gene: TRBJ2-7
V gene: TRBV27
D gene: TRBD1

CDR3 protein: CASSSQIGYEQYF
CDR3 DNA: TGTGCCAGCTCTTCCCAGATTGGCTACGAGCAGTACTTC
clone size: few
J gene: TRBJ2-7
V gene: TRBV18
D gene: .

CDR3 protein: CASRVGGADTQYF
CDR3 DNA: TGTGCCAGCAGGGTTGGGGGGGCAGATACGCAGTATTTT
clone size: .
J gene: TRBJ2-3
V gene: TRBV7-2
D gene: TRBD2

CDR3 protein: CASSYSSQRQETQYF
CDR3 DNA: TGTGCCAGCAGTTACTCGAGTCAGAGACAGGAGACCCAGTACTTC
clone size: .
J gene: TRBJ2-5
V gene: TRBV6-6
D gene: .

CDR3 protein: CSAVLEYPSGRSAETQYF
CDR3 DNA: TGCAGTGCCGTGCTTGAGTACCCTAGCGGGAGATCAGCAGAGACCCAGTACTTC
clone size: few
J gene: TRBJ2-5
V gene: TRBV20-1
D gene: TRBD2

CDR3 protein: CASSPVAGSSYEQYF
CDR3 DNA: TGTGCCAGCAGCCCGGTAGCGGGGAGCTCCTACGAGCAGTACTTC
clone size: .
J gene: TRBJ2-7
V gene: TRBV4-2
D gene: TRBD2

CDR3 protein: CASSLVTGGNQPQHF
CDR3 DNA: TGTGCCAGCAGCTTAGTTACGGGGGGCAATCAGCCCCAGCATTTT
clone size: .
J gene: TRBJ1-5
V gene: TRBV7-2
D gene: .

CDR3 protein: CASSFLGLSSGELFF
CDR3 DNA: TGTGCCAGCAGCTTCCTGGGACTTTCGTCCGGGGAGCTGTTTTTT
clone size: few
J gene: TRBJ2-2
V gene: TRBV11-2
D gene: .

CDR3 protein: CASSLPGQGKTQYF
CDR3 DNA: TGTGCCAGCAGTCTACCGGGACAGGGAAAGACCCAGTACTTC
clone size: .
J gene: TRBJ2-5
V gene: TRBV28
D gene: TRBD1

CDR3 protein: CSARDGGQGAEEQYF
CDR3 DNA: TGCAGTGCTAGAGATGGAGGACAGGGGGCGGAAGAGCAGTACTTC
clone size: many
J gene: TRBJ2-7
V gene: TRBV20-1
D gene: TRBD1

CDR3 protein: CASSQQGSDEKLFF
CDR3 DNA: TGTGCCAGCAGCCAACAGGGTTCAGATGAAAAACTGTTTTTT
clone size: many
J gene: TRBJ1-4
V gene: TRBV3-1
D gene: .

CDR3 protein: CASSREDYGYTF
CDR3 DNA: TGCGCCAGCAGCAGGGAGGACTATGGCTACACCTTC
clone size: .
J gene: TRBJ1-2
V gene: TRBV5-1
D gene: .

CDR3 protein: CASSQPEDYEKLFF
CDR3 DNA: TGTGCCAGCAGTCAACCGGAGGACTATGAAAAACTGTTTTTT
clone size: many
J gene: TRBJ1-4
V gene: TRBV12-3/TRBV12-4
D gene: .

CDR3 protein: CASRQNFQETQYF
CDR3 DNA: TGCGCCAGCCGCCAGAATTTTCAAGAGACCCAGTACTTC
clone size: many
J gene: TRBJ2-5
V gene: TRBV5-1
D gene: .

CDR3 protein: CASSLHGLAGVDEQYF
CDR3 DNA: TGTGCCAGCAGCTTACATGGACTAGCGGGAGTGGACGAGCAGTACTTC
clone size: many
J gene: TRBJ2-7
V gene: TRBV7-8
D gene: TRBD2

CDR3 protein: CSARDRYRAKDTQYF
CDR3 DNA: TGCAGTGCTAGAGATCGATACAGGGCAAAAGATACGCAGTATTTT
clone size: many
J gene: TRBJ2-3
V gene: TRBV20-1
D gene: .

CDR3 protein: CASSLAGSEKLFF
CDR3 DNA: TGCGCCAGCAGCTTGGCCGGGAGTGAAAAACTGTTTTTT
clone size: .
J gene: TRBJ1-4
V gene: TRBV5-1
D gene: .

CDR3 protein: CASSFSGTGAYEQYF
CDR3 DNA: TGTGCCAGCAGCTTTTCCGGGACTGGGGCCTACGAGCAGTACTTC
clone size: many
J gene: TRBJ2-7
V gene: TRBV7-2
D gene: .

CDR3 protein: CASSLEPPFGETQYF
CDR3 DNA: TGCGCCAGCAGCTTGGAACCCCCCTTCGGGGAGACCCAGTACTTC
clone size: .
J gene: TRBJ2-5
V gene: TRBV5-1
D gene: .

CDR3 protein: CASSRQGSGTYNEQFF
CDR3 DNA: TGTGCCAGCAGCAGACAAGGTAGCGGGACCTACAATGAGCAGTTCTTC
clone size: many
J gene: TRBJ2-1
V gene: TRBV5-6
D gene: TRBD2

CDR3 protein: CASSLGTGADTQYF
CDR3 DNA: TGTGCCAGCAGTTTAGGGACAGGGGCAGATACGCAGTATTTT
clone size: medium-sized
J gene: TRBJ2-3
V gene: TRBV12-3/TRBV12-4
D gene: TRBD1

CDR3 protein: CASSSGLAEQFF
CDR3 DNA: TGCGCCAGCAGCTCCGGACTGGCTGAGCAGTTCTTC
clone size: many
J gene: TRBJ2-1
V gene: TRBV5-1
D gene: .

CDR3 protein: CSAIAVHSYNEQFF
CDR3 DNA: TGCAGTGCAATAGCGGTTCACTCCTACAATGAGCAGTTCTTC
clone size: many
J gene: TRBJ2-1
V gene: TRBV20-1
D gene: .

CDR3 protein: CATKAGGTNNEQFF
CDR3 DNA: TGTGCCACCAAAGCGGGAGGGACGAACAATGAGCAGTTCTTC
clone size: .
J gene: TRBJ2-1
V gene: TRBV7-2
D gene: TRBD2

CDR3 protein: CASSLGLAGADTQYF
CDR3 DNA: TGCGCCAGCAGCCTGGGACTAGCGGGAGCAGATACGCAGTATTTT
clone size: .
J gene: TRBJ2-3
V gene: TRBV4-1
D gene: TRBD2

CDR3 protein: CSVIDPPGELFF
CDR3 DNA: TGCAGCGTCATCGACCCACCCGGGGAGCTGTTTTTT
clone size: .
J gene: TRBJ2-2
V gene: TRBV29-1
D gene: .

CDR3 protein: CSALNPGQNYNEQFF
CDR3 DNA: TGCAGTGCCTTGAACCCGGGACAGAACTACAATGAGCAGTTCTTC
clone size: many
J gene: TRBJ2-1
V gene: TRBV20-1
D gene: TRBD1

CDR3 protein: CSARDRRFSGSSYNEQFF
CDR3 DNA: TGCAGTGCTAGAGATCGTAGGTTTAGCGGGAGCTCCTACAATGAGCAGTTCTTC
clone size: .
J gene: TRBJ2-1
V gene: TRBV20-1
D gene: TRBD2